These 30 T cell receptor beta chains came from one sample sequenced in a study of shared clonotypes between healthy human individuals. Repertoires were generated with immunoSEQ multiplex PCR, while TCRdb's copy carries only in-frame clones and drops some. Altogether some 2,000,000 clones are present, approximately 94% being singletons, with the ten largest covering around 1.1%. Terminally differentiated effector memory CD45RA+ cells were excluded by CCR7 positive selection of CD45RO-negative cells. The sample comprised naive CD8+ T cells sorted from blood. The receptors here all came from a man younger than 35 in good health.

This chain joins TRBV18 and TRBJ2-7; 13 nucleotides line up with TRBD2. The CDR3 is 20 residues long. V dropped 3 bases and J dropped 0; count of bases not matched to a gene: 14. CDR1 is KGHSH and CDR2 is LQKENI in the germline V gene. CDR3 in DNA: TGTGCCAGCTCACCGAGCGGACTAGCGGGAGCGAAGGAGAGCTCCTACGAGCAGTACTTC. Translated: CASSPSGLAGAKESSYEQYF.

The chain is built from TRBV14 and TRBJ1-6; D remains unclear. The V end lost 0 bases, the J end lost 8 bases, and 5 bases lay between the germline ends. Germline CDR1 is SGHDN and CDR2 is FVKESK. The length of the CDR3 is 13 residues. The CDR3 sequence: CASSQDSDSPLHF. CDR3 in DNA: TGTGCCAGCAGCCAAGATTCAGATTCACCCCTCCACTTT. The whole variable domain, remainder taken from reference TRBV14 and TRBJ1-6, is EAGVTQFPSHSVIEKGQTVTLRCDPISGHDNLYWYRRVMGKEIKFLLHFVKESKQDESGMPNNRFLAERTGGTYSTLKVQPAELEDSGVYFCASSQDSDSPLHFGNGTRLTVT.

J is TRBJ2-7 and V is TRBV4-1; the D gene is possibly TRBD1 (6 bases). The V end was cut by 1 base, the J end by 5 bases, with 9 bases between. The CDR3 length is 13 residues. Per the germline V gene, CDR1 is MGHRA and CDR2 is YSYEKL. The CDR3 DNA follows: TGCGCCAGCAGCCAAGCACCAGGGGACGAGCAGTACTTC. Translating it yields CASSQAPGDEQYF.

The CDR3 here is CASSLLSDTQYF. The DNA of the CDR3 is TGTGCCAGCAGCTTACTTTCCGATACGCAGTATTTT. The rearrangement joins TRBV11-2 to TRBJ2-3; no firm D call. Between the trimmed V and J ends, which lost 2 bases and 6 bases, there was a span of 6 bases. This CDR3 is built from 12 residues. Germline CDR1 is SGHAT and CDR2 is FQNNGV.

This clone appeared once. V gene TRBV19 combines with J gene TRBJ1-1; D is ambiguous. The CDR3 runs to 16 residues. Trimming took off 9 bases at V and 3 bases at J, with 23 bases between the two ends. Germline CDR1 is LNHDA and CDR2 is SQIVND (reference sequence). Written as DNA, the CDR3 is TGTGCCAGCCGGACGCGGACGGTCCGGTTAGACACTGAAGCTTTCTTT. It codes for CASRTRTVRLDTEAFF.

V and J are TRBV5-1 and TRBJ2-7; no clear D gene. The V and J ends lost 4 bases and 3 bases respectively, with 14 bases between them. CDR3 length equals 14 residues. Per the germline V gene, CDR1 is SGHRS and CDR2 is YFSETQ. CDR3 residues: CASSNPERNYEQYF. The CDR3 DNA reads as TGCGCCAGCAGCAACCCGGAGAGAAACTACGAGCAGTACTTC.

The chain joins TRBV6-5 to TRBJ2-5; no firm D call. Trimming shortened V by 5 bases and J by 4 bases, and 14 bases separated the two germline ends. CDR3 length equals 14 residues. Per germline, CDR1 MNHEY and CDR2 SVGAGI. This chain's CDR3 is CASSPAGPGETQYF. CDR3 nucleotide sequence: TGTGCCAGCAGTCCGGCCGGCCCGGGAGAGACCCAGTACTTC.

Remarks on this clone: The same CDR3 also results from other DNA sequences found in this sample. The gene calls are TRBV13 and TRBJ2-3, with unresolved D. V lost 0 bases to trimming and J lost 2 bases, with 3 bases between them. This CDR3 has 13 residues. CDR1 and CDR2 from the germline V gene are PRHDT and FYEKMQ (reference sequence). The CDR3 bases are TGTGCCAGCAGCTTAGGCTCCACAGATACGCAGTATTTT. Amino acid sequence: CASSLGSTDTQYF. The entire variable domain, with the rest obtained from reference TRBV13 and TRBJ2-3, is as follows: AAGVIQSPRHLIKEKRETATLKCYPIPRHDTVYWYQQGPGQDPQFLISFYEKMQSDKGSIPDRFSAQQFSDYHSELNMSSLELGDSALYFCASSLGSTDTQYFGPGTRLTVL.

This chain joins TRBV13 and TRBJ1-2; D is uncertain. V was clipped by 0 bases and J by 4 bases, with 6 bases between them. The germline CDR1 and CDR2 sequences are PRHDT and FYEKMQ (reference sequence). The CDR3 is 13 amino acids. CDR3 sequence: CASSLGTTYGYTF. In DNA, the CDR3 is TGTGCCAGCAGCTTAGGAACAACCTATGGCTACACCTTC.

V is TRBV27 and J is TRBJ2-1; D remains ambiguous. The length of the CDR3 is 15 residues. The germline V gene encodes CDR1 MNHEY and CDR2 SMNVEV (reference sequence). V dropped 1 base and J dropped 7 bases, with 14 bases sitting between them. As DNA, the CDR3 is TGTGCCAGCAGTTTATTTTCTCGATCACCGAATGAGCAGTTCTTC. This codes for CASSLFSRSPNEQFF.

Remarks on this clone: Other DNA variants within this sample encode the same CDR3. CDR3 amino acids: CASSFRGPGNTIYF. The CDR3 nucleotides read TGTGCCAGCAGTTTTCGGGGACCTGGAAACACCATATATTTT. The V call is TRBV27, the J call TRBJ1-3; D perhaps matches TRBD1 (5 bases). In germline, CDR1 is MNHEY, CDR2 SMNVEV (reference sequence). Trimming removed 3 bases from V and 2 bases from J, with 8 bases in between. The CDR3 is 14 amino acids.

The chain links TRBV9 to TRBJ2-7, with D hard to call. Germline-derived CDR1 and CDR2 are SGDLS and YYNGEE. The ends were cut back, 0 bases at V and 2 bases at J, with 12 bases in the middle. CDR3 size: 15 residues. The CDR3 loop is CASSVETASPYEQYF. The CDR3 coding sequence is TGTGCCAGCAGCGTAGAAACAGCCAGCCCCTACGAGCAGTACTTC.

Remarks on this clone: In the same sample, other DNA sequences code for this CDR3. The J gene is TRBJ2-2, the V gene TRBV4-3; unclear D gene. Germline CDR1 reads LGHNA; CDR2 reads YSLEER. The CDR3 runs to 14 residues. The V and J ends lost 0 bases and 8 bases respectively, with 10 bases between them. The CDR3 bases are TGCGCCAGCAGCCAAGACCGCAGTGCTGGGGAGCTGTTTTTT. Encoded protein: CASSQDRSAGELFF.

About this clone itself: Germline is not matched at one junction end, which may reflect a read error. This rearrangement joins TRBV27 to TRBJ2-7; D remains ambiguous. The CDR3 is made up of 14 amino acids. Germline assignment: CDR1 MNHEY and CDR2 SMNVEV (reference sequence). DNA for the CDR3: TGTGCCAGCAGTATATCAGGTGTCCCCTACGAGCAGTACTTC. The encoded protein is CASSISGVPYEQYF.

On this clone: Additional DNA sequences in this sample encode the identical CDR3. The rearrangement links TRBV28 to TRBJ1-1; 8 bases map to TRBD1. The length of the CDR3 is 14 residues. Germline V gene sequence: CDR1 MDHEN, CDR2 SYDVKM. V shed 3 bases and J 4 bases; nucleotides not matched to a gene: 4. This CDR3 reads CASSFRGRRTEAFF. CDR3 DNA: TGTGCCAGCAGTTTCAGGGGGCGCCGCACTGAAGCTTTCTTT.

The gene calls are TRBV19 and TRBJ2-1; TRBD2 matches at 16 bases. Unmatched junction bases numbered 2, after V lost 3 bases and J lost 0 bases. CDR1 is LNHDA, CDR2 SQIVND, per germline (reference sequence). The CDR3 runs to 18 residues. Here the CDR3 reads CASSMGTSGRGSYNEQFF. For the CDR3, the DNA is TGTGCCAGTAGTATGGGGACTAGCGGGAGGGGCTCCTACAATGAGCAGTTCTTC.

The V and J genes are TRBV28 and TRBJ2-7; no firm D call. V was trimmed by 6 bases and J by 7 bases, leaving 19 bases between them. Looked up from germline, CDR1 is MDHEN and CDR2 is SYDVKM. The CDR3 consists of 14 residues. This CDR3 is CASSPLEVAWEQYF. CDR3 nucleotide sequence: TGTGCCAGCAGCCCCCTTGAGGTTGCCTGGGAGCAGTACTTC.

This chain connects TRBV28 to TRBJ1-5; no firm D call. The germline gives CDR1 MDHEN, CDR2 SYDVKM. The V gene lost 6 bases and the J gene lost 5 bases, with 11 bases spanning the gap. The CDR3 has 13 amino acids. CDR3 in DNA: TGTGCCAGCAGCCGGAGGGTAGATCAGCCCCAGCATTTT. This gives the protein CASSRRVDQPQHF.

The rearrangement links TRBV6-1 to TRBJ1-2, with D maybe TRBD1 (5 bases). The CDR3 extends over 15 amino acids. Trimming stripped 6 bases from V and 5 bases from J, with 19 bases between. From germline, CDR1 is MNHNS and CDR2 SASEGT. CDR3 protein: CASSDWMGEGYGYTF. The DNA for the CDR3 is TGTGCCAGCAGCGATTGGATGGGGGAAGGGTATGGCTACACCTTC.

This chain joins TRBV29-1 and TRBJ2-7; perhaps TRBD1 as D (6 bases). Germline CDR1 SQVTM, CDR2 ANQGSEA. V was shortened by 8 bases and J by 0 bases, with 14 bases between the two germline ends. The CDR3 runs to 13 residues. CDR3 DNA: TGCAGCCCCAAAAGGGACAACTCCTACGAGCAGTACTTC. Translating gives CSPKRDNSYEQYF.

CDR3 in amino acids: CASSNPGQGIYEQYF. The CDR3 coding sequence is TGTGCCAGTAGTAATCCGGGACAGGGGATCTACGAGCAGTACTTC. The chain recombines TRBV19 with TRBJ2-7; TRBD1 matches 10 bases. The length of the CDR3 is 15 residues. Germline CDR1 and CDR2: LNHDA and SQIVND (reference sequence). Trimming removed 4 bases from V and 3 bases from J; junction bases left unmatched: 6. The full variable domain, its missing parts supplied by reference TRBV19 and TRBJ2-7, is DGGITQSPKYLFRKEGQNVTLSCEQNLNHDAMYWYRQDPGQGLRLIYYSQIVNDFQKGDIAEGYSVSREKKESFPLTVTSAQKNPTAFYLCASSNPGQGIYEQYFGPGTRLTVT.

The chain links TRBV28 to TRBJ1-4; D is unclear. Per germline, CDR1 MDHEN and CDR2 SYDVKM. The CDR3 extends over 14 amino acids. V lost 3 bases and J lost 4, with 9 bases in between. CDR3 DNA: TGTGCCAGCAGTTTCATACTGAGTAATGAAAAACTGTTTTTT. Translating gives CASSFILSNEKLFF.

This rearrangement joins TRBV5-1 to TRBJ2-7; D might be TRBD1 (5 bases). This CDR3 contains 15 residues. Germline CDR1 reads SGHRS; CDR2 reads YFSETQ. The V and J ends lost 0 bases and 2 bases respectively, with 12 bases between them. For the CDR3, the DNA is TGCGCCAGCAGCTTGGAAGGGGATAGAACCTACGAGCAGTACTTC. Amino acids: CASSLEGDRTYEQYF. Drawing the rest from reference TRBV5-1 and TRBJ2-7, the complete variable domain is KAGVTQTPRYLIKTRGQQVTLSCSPISGHRSVSWYQQTPGQGLQFLFEYFSETQRNKGNFPGRFSGRQFSNSRSEMNVSTLELGDSALYLCASSLEGDRTYEQYFGPGTRLTVT.

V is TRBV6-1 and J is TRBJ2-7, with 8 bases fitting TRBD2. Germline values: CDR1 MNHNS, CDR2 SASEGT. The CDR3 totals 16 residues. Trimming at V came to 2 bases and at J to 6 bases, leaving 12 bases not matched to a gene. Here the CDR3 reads CASSEFSGNLLGEQYF. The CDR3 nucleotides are TGTGCCAGCAGTGAATTTAGCGGGAACCTATTAGGCGAGCAGTACTTC.

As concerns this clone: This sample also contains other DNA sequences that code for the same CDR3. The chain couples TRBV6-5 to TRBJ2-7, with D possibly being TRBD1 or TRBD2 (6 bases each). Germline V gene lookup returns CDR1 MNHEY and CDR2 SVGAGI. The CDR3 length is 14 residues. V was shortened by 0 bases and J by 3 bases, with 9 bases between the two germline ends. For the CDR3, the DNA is TGTGCCAGCAGTTACTCGGAGGGGGGCTACGAGCAGTACTTC. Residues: CASSYSEGGYEQYF.

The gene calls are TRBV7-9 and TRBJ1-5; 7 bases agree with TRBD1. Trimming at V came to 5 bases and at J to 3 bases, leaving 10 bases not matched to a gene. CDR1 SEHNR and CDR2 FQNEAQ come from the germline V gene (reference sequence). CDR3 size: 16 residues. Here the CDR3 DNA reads TGTGCCAGCAGCCATTCTTCTACAGGGGACAATCAGCCCCAGCATTTT. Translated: CASSHSSTGDNQPQHF.

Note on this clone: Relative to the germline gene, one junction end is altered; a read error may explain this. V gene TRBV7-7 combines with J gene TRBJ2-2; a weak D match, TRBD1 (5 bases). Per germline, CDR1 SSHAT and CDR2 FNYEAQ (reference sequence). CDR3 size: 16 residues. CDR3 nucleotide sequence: TGTGCTAGCAGCCCGCGGACAACCGCGAACACCGGGGAGCTGTTTTTT. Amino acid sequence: CASSPRTTANTGELFF.

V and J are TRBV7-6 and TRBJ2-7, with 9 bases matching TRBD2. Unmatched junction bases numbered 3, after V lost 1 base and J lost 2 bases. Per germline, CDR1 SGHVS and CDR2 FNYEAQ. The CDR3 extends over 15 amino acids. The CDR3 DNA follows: TGTGCCAGCAGCTTAGTAGCTAGCGGGGCCTACGAGCAGTACTTC. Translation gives CASSLVASGAYEQYF.

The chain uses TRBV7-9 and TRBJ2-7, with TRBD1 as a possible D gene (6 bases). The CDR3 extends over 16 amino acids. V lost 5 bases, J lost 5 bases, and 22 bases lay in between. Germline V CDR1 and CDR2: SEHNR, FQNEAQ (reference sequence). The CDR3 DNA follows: TGTGCCAGCAGCCCGCCGACAGGACTCAAGGGCCACGAGCAGTACTTC. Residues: CASSPPTGLKGHEQYF.

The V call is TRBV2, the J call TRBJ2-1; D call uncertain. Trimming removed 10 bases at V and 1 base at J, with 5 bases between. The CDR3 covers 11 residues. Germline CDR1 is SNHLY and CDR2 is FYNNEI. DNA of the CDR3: TGTGCCACCCGGTCCTACAATGAGCAGTTCTTC. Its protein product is CATRSYNEQFF.